The rows below give T cell receptor beta chains drawn from one sample of a study of radiotherapy plus CTLA-4 blockade in lung cancer. TCRdb's copy holds only in-frame clones and misses some; the assay was immunoSEQ multiplex PCR. The table has 45,000 or so clones, 73% seen once. This material consisted of peripheral blood, taken from a patient treated with radiotherapy plus ipilimumab. These receptors all come from a human donor with non-small cell lung cancer who had a complete response to radiotherapy plus ipilimumab. The CDR3 runs from the conserved cysteine through the conserved F or W. A D gene is named only where the DNA matches it firmly. Only part of the rows carry a size: once, few, many, or a class if the clone is expanded.

v_gene: TRBV4-2
abundance: -
j_gene: TRBJ1-2
d_gene: -
CDR3aa: CASSQAAREVVGYTF
CDR3nt: TGTGCCAGCAGCCAAGCGGCCAGGGAAGTGGTAGGCTACACCTTC

v_gene: TRBV7-3
abundance: -
j_gene: TRBJ2-3
d_gene: -
CDR3aa: CASSVDRNTDTQYF
CDR3nt: TGTGCCAGCAGCGTTGACAGGAATACAGATACGCAGTATTTT

v_gene: TRBV7-9
abundance: -
j_gene: TRBJ2-7
d_gene: -
CDR3aa: CASSLEASEVVFGYEQYF
CDR3nt: TGTGCCAGCAGCTTAGAGGCTAGCGAGGTGGTTTTTGGCTACGAGCAGTACTTC

v_gene: TRBV11-2
abundance: few
j_gene: TRBJ2-7
d_gene: -
CDR3aa: CASSLARGIGFFGQYF
CDR3nt: TGTGCCAGCAGCTTAGCTCGGGGTATCGGGTTTTTTGGGCAGTACTTC

v_gene: TRBV7-2
abundance: -
j_gene: TRBJ2-7
d_gene: -
CDR3aa: CASSLAGTPSGEQYF
CDR3nt: TGTGCCAGCAGCTTAGCCGGGACTCCCAGCGGCGAGCAGTACTTC

v_gene: TRBV7-2
abundance: once
j_gene: TRBJ2-1
d_gene: -
CDR3aa: CASSLIPGSLYNEQFF
CDR3nt: TGTGCCAGCAGCTTAATTCCAGGCTCCTTATACAATGAGCAGTTCTTC

v_gene: TRBV4-3
abundance: -
j_gene: TRBJ1-6
d_gene: -
CDR3aa: CASSQELPGRTYNSPLHF
CDR3nt: TGCGCCAGCAGCCAAGAGCTACCCGGACGGACTTATAATTCACCCCTCCACTTT

v_gene: TRBV6-6
abundance: -
j_gene: TRBJ2-7
d_gene: TRBD1
CDR3aa: CASSYRDRLYEQYF
CDR3nt: TGTGCCAGCAGTTACCGGGACAGACTTTACGAGCAGTACTTC

v_gene: TRBV2
abundance: -
j_gene: TRBJ1-5
d_gene: -
CDR3aa: CASSEAVREQPQHF
CDR3nt: TGTGCCAGCAGTGAAGCCGTACGGGAACAGCCCCAGCATTTT

v_gene: TRBV4-3
abundance: -
j_gene: TRBJ1-4
d_gene: TRBD1
CDR3aa: CASSQLGQGATNEKLFF
CDR3nt: TGCGCCAGCAGCCAGTTAGGACAGGGGGCAACTAATGAAAAACTGTTTTTT

v_gene: TRBV19
abundance: medium-sized
j_gene: TRBJ2-5
d_gene: -
CDR3aa: CASSTDIPETQYF
CDR3nt: TGTGCCAGTAGTACGGACATACCTGAGACCCAGTACTTC

v_gene: TRBV28
abundance: once
j_gene: TRBJ2-7
d_gene: TRBD1
CDR3aa: CASSTPGQGERYF
CDR3nt: TGTGCCAGCAGCACCCCGGGACAGGGAGAAAGGTACTTC

v_gene: TRBV30
abundance: -
j_gene: TRBJ2-5
d_gene: -
CDR3aa: CAWGPARETQYF
CDR3nt: TGTGCCTGGGGCCCTGCTAGGGAGACCCAGTACTTC

v_gene: TRBV5-1
abundance: -
j_gene: TRBJ2-2
d_gene: TRBD1
CDR3aa: CASSLRQGPGELFF
CDR3nt: TGCGCCAGCAGCCTCCGACAGGGACCCGGGGAGCTGTTTTTT

v_gene: TRBV9
abundance: once
j_gene: TRBJ2-1
d_gene: -
CDR3aa: CASSVTYTTSSYNEQFF
CDR3nt: TGTGCCAGCAGCGTCACCTACACTACTAGCTCCTACAATGAGCAGTTCTTC

v_gene: TRBV7-9
abundance: -
j_gene: TRBJ2-3
d_gene: TRBD2
CDR3aa: CATVGDPRGAPQYF
CDR3nt: TGTGCCACCGTCGGCGACCCGCGGGGGGCCCCGCAGTATTTT

v_gene: TRBV5-4
abundance: -
j_gene: TRBJ1-1
d_gene: -
CDR3aa: CASSWGTALDTEAFF
CDR3nt: TGTGCCAGCAGCTGGGGCACCGCTTTAGACACTGAAGCTTTCTTT

v_gene: TRBV29-1
abundance: few
j_gene: TRBJ2-7
d_gene: TRBD2
CDR3aa: CSVGIAGGPNEQYF
CDR3nt: TGCAGCGTAGGTATAGCGGGAGGGCCCAACGAGCAGTACTTC

v_gene: TRBV30
abundance: -
j_gene: TRBJ1-6
d_gene: -
CDR3aa: CAWTGNNSPLHF
CDR3nt: TGTGCCTGGACAGGGAACAATTCACCCCTCCACTTT

v_gene: TRBV7-8
abundance: -
j_gene: TRBJ2-2
d_gene: -
CDR3aa: CASLSAVTTGELFF
CDR3nt: TGTGCCAGTCTCTCTGCGGTAACTACCGGGGAGCTGTTTTTT

v_gene: TRBV28
abundance: few
j_gene: TRBJ1-2
d_gene: -
CDR3aa: CASSLEQANYGYTF
CDR3nt: TGTGCCAGCAGTTTGGAACAGGCTAACTATGGCTACACCTTC

v_gene: TRBV6-6
abundance: -
j_gene: TRBJ2-7
d_gene: -
CDR3aa: CASMTEITYEQYF
CDR3nt: TGTGCCAGTATGACGGAGATAACCTACGAGCAGTACTTC

v_gene: TRBV2
abundance: -
j_gene: TRBJ1-1
d_gene: -
CDR3aa: CASSSQGNTEAFF
CDR3nt: TGTGCCAGCAGCTCTCAGGGTAACACTGAAGCTTTCTTT

v_gene: TRBV19
abundance: -
j_gene: TRBJ1-3
d_gene: TRBD1
CDR3aa: CATRDRGRSGNTIYF
CDR3nt: TGTGCCACCAGAGACAGGGGACGGTCTGGAAACACCATATATTTT

v_gene: TRBV5-1
abundance: few
j_gene: TRBJ1-1
d_gene: -
CDR3aa: CASSLSAGRNEAFF
CDR3nt: TGCGCCAGCAGCTTGAGTGCAGGGCGGAATGAAGCTTTCTTT

v_gene: TRBV6-1
abundance: -
j_gene: TRBJ1-5
d_gene: -
CDR3aa: CASRPDRFDQPQHF
CDR3nt: TGTGCCAGCAGACCCGACAGGTTCGATCAGCCCCAGCATTTT

v_gene: TRBV6-6
abundance: -
j_gene: TRBJ1-5
d_gene: -
CDR3aa: CASSYDINQPQHF
CDR3nt: TGTGCCAGCAGTTACGACATCAATCAGCCCCAGCATTTT

v_gene: TRBV5-1
abundance: -
j_gene: TRBJ1-2
d_gene: -
CDR3aa: CASSSPPGSYGYTF
CDR3nt: TGCGCCAGCAGCTCCCCTCCAGGGTCCTATGGCTACACCTTC

v_gene: TRBV2
abundance: -
j_gene: TRBJ2-3
d_gene: TRBD1
CDR3aa: CARDRGITDTQYF
CDR3nt: TGTGCCAGGGACAGGGGGATCACAGATACGCAGTATTTT

v_gene: TRBV7-9
abundance: -
j_gene: TRBJ1-4
d_gene: -
CDR3aa: CASSPKGDEKLFF
CDR3nt: TGTGCCAGCAGCCCAAAGGGAGATGAAAAACTGTTTTTT

v_gene: TRBV27
abundance: -
j_gene: TRBJ2-7
d_gene: -
CDR3aa: CASSRGGGSSYEQYF
CDR3nt: TGTGCCAGCAGCCGAGGGGGGGGGTCCTCCTACGAGCAGTACTTC

v_gene: TRBV6-6
abundance: -
j_gene: TRBJ2-5
d_gene: -
CDR3aa: CASSYGWAETQYF
CDR3nt: TGTGCCAGCAGTTATGGATGGGCAGAGACCCAGTACTTC

v_gene: TRBV10-2
abundance: -
j_gene: TRBJ2-7
d_gene: TRBD1
CDR3aa: CASRRDRGGYEQYF
CDR3nt: TGCGCCAGCAGAAGGGACAGGGGAGGCTACGAGCAGTACTTC

v_gene: TRBV19
abundance: -
j_gene: TRBJ2-3
d_gene: TRBD1
CDR3aa: CASSDRGLRGTQYF
CDR3nt: TGTGCCAGTAGCGACAGGGGGCTTAGGGGTACGCAGTATTTT

v_gene: TRBV10-2
abundance: -
j_gene: TRBJ1-6
d_gene: TRBD1
CDR3aa: CASSRDRDNSPLHF
CDR3nt: TGCGCCAGCAGCCGGGACAGGGACAATTCACCCCTCCACTTT

v_gene: TRBV2
abundance: -
j_gene: TRBJ2-5
d_gene: -
CDR3aa: CASTEWGGRQETQYF
CDR3nt: TGTGCCAGCACCGAATGGGGGGGGCGGCAAGAGACCCAGTACTTC

v_gene: TRBV29-1
abundance: -
j_gene: TRBJ2-1
d_gene: TRBD1
CDR3aa: CSVGRDSLGGNEQFF
CDR3nt: TGCAGCGTTGGAAGGGACAGCCTTGGGGGCAATGAGCAGTTCTTC

v_gene: TRBV6-6
abundance: few
j_gene: TRBJ1-5
d_gene: -
CDR3aa: CASSRQLHQPQHF
CDR3nt: TGTGCCAGCAGCCGACAGTTGCATCAGCCCCAGCATTTT

v_gene: TRBV19
abundance: once
j_gene: TRBJ2-3
d_gene: TRBD2
CDR3aa: CASMVAGGLGTQYF
CDR3nt: TGTGCCAGTATGGTGGCGGGGGGGCTCGGTACGCAGTATTTT

v_gene: TRBV6-5
abundance: -
j_gene: TRBJ2-4
d_gene: TRBD2
CDR3aa: CASSYSRGGLVNIQYF
CDR3nt: TGTGCCAGCAGTTACTCCCGCGGGGGGCTGGTAAACATTCAGTACTTC

v_gene: TRBV9
abundance: -
j_gene: TRBJ2-5
d_gene: TRBD2
CDR3aa: CASSVATSGGASGYEETQYF
CDR3nt: TGTGCCAGCAGCGTAGCTACTTCGGGCGGGGCTAGCGGGTACGAAGAGACCCAGTACTTC

v_gene: TRBV7-9
abundance: -
j_gene: TRBJ2-7
d_gene: TRBD1
CDR3aa: CASSQDRANEQYF
CDR3nt: TGTGCCAGCAGCCAAGACAGGGCCAACGAGCAGTACTTC

v_gene: TRBV5-1
abundance: -
j_gene: TRBJ1-3
d_gene: -
CDR3aa: CASSSGTARDTIYF
CDR3nt: TGCGCCAGCAGCTCTGGCACGGCGCGGGACACCATATATTTT

v_gene: TRBV7-2
abundance: -
j_gene: TRBJ1-1
d_gene: -
CDR3aa: CASSLEGNTEAFF
CDR3nt: TGTGCCAGCAGCCTGGAGGGGAACACTGAAGCTTTCTTT

v_gene: TRBV11-2
abundance: few
j_gene: TRBJ2-7
d_gene: TRBD1
CDR3aa: CASSFGTGLGEQYF
CDR3nt: TGTGCCAGCAGCTTCGGGACAGGGTTGGGCGAGCAGTACTTC

v_gene: TRBV5-1
abundance: once
j_gene: TRBJ1-2
d_gene: -
CDR3aa: CASSLAAREGYGYTF
CDR3nt: TGCGCCAGCAGCTTGGCCGCCAGGGAGGGCTATGGCTACACCTTC